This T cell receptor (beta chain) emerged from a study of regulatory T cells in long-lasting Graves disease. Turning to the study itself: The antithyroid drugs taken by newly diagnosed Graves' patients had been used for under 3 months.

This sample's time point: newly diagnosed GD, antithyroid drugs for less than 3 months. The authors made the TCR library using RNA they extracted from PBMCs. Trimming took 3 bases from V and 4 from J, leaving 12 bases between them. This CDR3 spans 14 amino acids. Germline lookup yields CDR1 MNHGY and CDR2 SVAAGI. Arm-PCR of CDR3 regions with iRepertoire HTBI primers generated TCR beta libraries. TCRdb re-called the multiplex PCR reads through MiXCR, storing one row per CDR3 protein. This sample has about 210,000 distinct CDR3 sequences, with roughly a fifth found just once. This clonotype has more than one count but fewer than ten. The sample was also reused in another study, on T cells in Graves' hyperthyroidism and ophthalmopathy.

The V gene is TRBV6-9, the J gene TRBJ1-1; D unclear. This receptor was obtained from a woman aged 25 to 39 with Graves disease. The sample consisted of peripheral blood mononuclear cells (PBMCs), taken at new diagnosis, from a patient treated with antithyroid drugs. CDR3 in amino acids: CASSYGYGSTEAFF. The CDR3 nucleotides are TGTGCCAGCAGTTACGGGTATGGGAGCACTGAAGCTTTCTTT.